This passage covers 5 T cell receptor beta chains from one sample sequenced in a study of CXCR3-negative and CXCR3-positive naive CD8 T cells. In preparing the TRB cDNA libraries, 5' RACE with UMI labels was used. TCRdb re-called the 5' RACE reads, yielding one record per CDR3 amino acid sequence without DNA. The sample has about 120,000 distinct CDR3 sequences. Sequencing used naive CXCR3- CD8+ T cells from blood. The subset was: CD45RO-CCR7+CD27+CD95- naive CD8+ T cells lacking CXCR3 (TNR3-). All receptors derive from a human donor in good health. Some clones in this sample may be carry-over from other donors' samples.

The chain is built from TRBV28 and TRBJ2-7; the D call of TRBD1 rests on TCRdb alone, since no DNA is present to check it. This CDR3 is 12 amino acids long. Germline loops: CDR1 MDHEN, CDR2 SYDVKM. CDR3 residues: CASSLPRGTGYF.

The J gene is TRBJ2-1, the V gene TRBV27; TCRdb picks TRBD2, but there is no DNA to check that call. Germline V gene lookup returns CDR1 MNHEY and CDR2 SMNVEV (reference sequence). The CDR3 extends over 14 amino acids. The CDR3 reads CASRKAGGYGEQFF.

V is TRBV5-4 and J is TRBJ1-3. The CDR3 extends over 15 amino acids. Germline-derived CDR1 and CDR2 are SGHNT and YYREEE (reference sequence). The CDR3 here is CASSFGTGSGNTIYF.

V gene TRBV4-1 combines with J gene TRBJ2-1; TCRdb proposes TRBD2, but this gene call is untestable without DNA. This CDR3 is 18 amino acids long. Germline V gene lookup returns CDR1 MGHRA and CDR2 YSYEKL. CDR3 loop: CASSQDRVQRGTVDEQFF.

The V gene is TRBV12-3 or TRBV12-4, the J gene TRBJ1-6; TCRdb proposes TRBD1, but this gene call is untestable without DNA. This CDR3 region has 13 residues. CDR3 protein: CASRPGNNSPLHF.